Listed here are 25 T cell receptor beta chains from one sample, sequenced in a study of blood T cell repertoires in COVID-19. The protocol was immunoSEQ multiplex PCR, while the TCRdb copy is restricted to in-frame clones and leaves out a portion. Among about 350,000 clones, 80% to 90% were seen once, and the ten largest hold approximately 9.4%. Sequenced input: peripheral blood. The receptor set was obtained from a man aged 25-45 years with COVID-19, enrolled during active disease.

V usage is TRBV14 and J usage is TRBJ1-2; D unclear. CDR1 and CDR2 (germline): SGHDN, FVKESK. CDR3 length equals 19 residues. Trimming stripped 0 bases from V and 1 base from J, with 21 bases between. CDR3 residues: CASSQEPQTVQRFNYGYTF. CDR3 in DNA: TGTGCCAGCAGCCAAGAACCCCAAACGGTGCAGCGTTTTAACTATGGCTACACCTTC.

This clone was seen once. This sequence joins TRBV19 and TRBJ2-3; the match to TRBD2 covers 8 bases. Per germline, CDR1 LNHDA and CDR2 SQIVND (reference sequence). Trimming cost V 5 bases and J 2 bases; bases outside gene matches: 9. The CDR3 loop spans 16 amino acids. The CDR3 protein is CASSLGRAVITDTQYF. Written as DNA, the CDR3 is TGTGCCAGTAGTCTCGGGAGGGCCGTAATCACAGATACGCAGTATTTT.

The J gene is TRBJ2-3, the V gene TRBV11-2; 8 positions match TRBD2. Germline CDR1 is SGHAT and CDR2 is FQNNGV. The V segment lost 3 bases and the J segment 6 bases; nucleotides outside the gene matches: 11. The CDR3 is 16 residues long. The CDR3 DNA reads TGTGCCAGCAGCTTCTGGACCCGGGAGGGTCCCGATACGCAGTATTTT. Amino acid sequence: CASSFWTREGPDTQYF. Drawing the rest from reference TRBV11-2 and TRBJ2-3, the complete variable domain is EAGVAQSPRYKIIEKRQSVAFWCNPISGHATLYWYQQILGQGPKLLIQFQNNGVVDDSQLPKDRFSAERLKGVDSTLKIQPAKLEDSAVYLCASSFWTREGPDTQYFGPGTRLTVL.

The chain employs TRBV18 and TRBJ2-5; TRBD2 matches 12 bases. CDR3 size: 18 residues. After removal of 3 bases from V and 5 bases from J, the junction contained 13 bases not matched to a gene. Germline values: CDR1 KGHSH, CDR2 LQKENI. The CDR3 spells CASSPDSRLAGGMETQYF. For the CDR3, the DNA is TGTGCCAGCTCACCGGACTCGCGGCTAGCGGGGGGGATGGAGACCCAGTACTTC.

The J gene is TRBJ2-1, the V gene TRBV27; 7 bases fit TRBD2. The CDR3 is 18 amino acids. With V trimmed by 6 bases and J by 1 base, 15 bases remained unmatched. Germline CDR1 MNHEY, CDR2 SMNVEV (reference sequence). The CDR3 loop reads CASRGWAGVVRSYNEQFF. The CDR3 bases are TGTGCCAGCAGGGGGTGGGCGGGAGTAGTCAGGTCCTACAATGAGCAGTTCTTC.

The genes are TRBV7-6 and TRBJ1-6, with no clear D. V was shortened by 2 bases and J by 5 bases, with 10 bases between the two germline ends. The CDR3 loop spans 15 amino acids. Germline lookup yields CDR1 SGHVS and CDR2 FNYEAQ. CDR3 loop: CASSLIAAHNSPLHF. The CDR3 nucleotides read TGTGCCAGCAGCTTAATAGCGGCCCATAATTCACCCCTCCACTTT.

This rearrangement joins TRBV4-3 to TRBJ2-5; 7 positions agree with TRBD2. The V gene end was trimmed by 0 bases and the J gene end by 5 bases; junction bases not matched to a gene: 3. Germline CDR1 LGHNA, CDR2 YSLEER. The CDR3 is made up of 14 amino acids. CDR3 coding DNA: TGCGCCAGCAGCCAAGATTGGGGGGGGGAGACCCAGTACTTC. This codes for CASSQDWGGETQYF.

The chain employs TRBV19 and TRBJ1-2; D is undetermined. Germline-derived CDR1 and CDR2 are LNHDA and SQIVND (reference sequence). V was clipped by 7 bases and J by 0 bases, with 6 bases between them. This CDR3 is built from 12 residues. CDR3 protein: CASKKPNYGYTF. The DNA of the CDR3 is TGTGCCAGTAAAAAGCCTAACTATGGCTACACCTTC. Combining the CDR3 with reference TRBV19 and TRBJ1-2 gives the whole variable domain DGGITQSPKYLFRKEGQNVTLSCEQNLNHDAMYWYRQDPGQGLRLIYYSQIVNDFQKGDIAEGYSVSREKKESFPLTVTSAQKNPTAFYLCASKKPNYGYTFGSGTRLTVV.

The chain carries TRBV13 and TRBJ2-7, with D uncertain. Trimming shortened V by 5 bases and J by 2 bases, and 13 bases separated the two germline ends. Per germline, CDR1 PRHDT and CDR2 FYEKMQ (reference sequence). CDR3 size: 14 residues. CDR3 loop: CASSLRGNPYEQYF. In DNA, the CDR3 is TGTGCCAGCAGCCTCCGAGGCAACCCCTACGAGCAGTACTTC.

The chain combines TRBV7-2 with TRBJ2-1; D remains ambiguous. This CDR3 has 15 amino acids. V shed 1 base and J shed 0 bases, with 7 bases lying between them. The germline CDR1 and CDR2 sequences are SGHTA and FQGNSA. This CDR3 reads CASSLERSSYNEQFF. The CDR3 coding sequence is TGTGCCAGCAGCTTAGAAAGGAGCTCCTACAATGAGCAGTTCTTC.

This clone was counted between two and nine times. V usage is TRBV16 and J usage is TRBJ1-5; D perhaps matches TRBD1 (5 bases). CDR3 length equals 14 residues. The V end lost 2 bases, the J end lost 2 bases, and 7 bases lay between the germline ends. Per germline, CDR1 KGHSY and CDR2 FQNENV. The CDR3 region has the DNA TGTGCCAGCAGCCAAGGCAGGGGCAATCAGCCCCAGCATTTT. Translation gives CASSQGRGNQPQHF.

The rearrangement links TRBV11-3 to TRBJ2-6; 10 nucleotides align to TRBD1. The germline V gene has CDR1 SGHNT and CDR2 YENEEA. The CDR3 is 16 amino acids. V was pared by 5 bases and J by 2 bases, with 3 bases of the junction left unmatched. The CDR3 sequence: CASSPGQGAGANVLTF. For the CDR3, the DNA is TGTGCCAGCAGCCCTGGACAGGGGGCTGGGGCCAACGTCCTGACTTTC.

The V and J genes are TRBV18 and TRBJ2-6; 7 bases fit TRBD1. Germline loops: CDR1 KGHSH, CDR2 LQKENI. Germline trimming cut 3 bases from V and 0 bases from J; bases unmatched to any gene: 8. The CDR3 runs 18 residues. CDR3 coding DNA: TGTGCCAGCTCACCCAACAGGGGTGGGAACTCTGGGGCCAACGTCCTGACTTTC. This encodes CASSPNRGGNSGANVLTF. Filled out from reference TRBV18 and TRBJ2-6, the complete variable domain reads NAGVMQNPRHLVRRRGQEARLRCSPMKGHSHVYWYRQLPEEGLKFMVYLQKENIIDESGMPKERFSAEFPKEGPSILRIQQVVRGDSAAYFCASSPNRGGNSGANVLTFGAGSRLTVL.

CDR3 in DNA: TGTGCCAGCAGCACCCGAAATAGCGGTTCCACAGATACGCAGTATTTT. This sequence encodes CASSTRNSGSTDTQYF. The chain is built from TRBV21-1 and TRBJ2-3; TRBD2, the D gene given by the table, was not confirmed from the DNA. TRBV21-1 is a pseudogene. The CDR3 is 16 amino acids.

The chain couples TRBV19 to TRBJ2-7, with TRBD1 matching 9 bases. The CDR3 contains 15 residues. Unmatched junction bases numbered 7, after V lost 7 bases and J lost 0 bases. Germline CDR1 LNHDA, CDR2 SQIVND (reference sequence). The CDR3 coding sequence is TGTGCCAGTAACCCCGGGACAGGGAGCTCCTACGAGCAGTACTTC. This translates into CASNPGTGSSYEQYF.

In this sample, this clone turned up once. V is TRBV18 and J is TRBJ1-3; the D is unclear. The CDR3 runs 15 residues. Germline CDR1 and CDR2: KGHSH and LQKENI. The germline V and J ends were trimmed by 4 bases and 4 bases, with 14 bases remaining between them. This CDR3 reads CASSLGPGSGNTIYF. The CDR3, as DNA: TGTGCCAGCTCACTGGGTCCGGGGTCCGGAAACACCATATATTTT.

CDR3 DNA: TGCGCCAGCAGCCAAGAGGCTCTAGCGGGAGGCCCCTACGAGCAGTACTTC. This translates into CASSQEALAGGPYEQYF. The V call is TRBV4-3, the J call TRBJ2-7, with 11 positions matching TRBD2. The germline CDR1 and CDR2 sequences are LGHNA and YSLEER. The CDR3 is 17 amino acids. Trimming removed 0 bases from V and 2 bases from J; junction bases left unmatched: 6.

The chain joins TRBV27 to TRBJ2-5, with D possibly being TRBD1 (6 bases). With 5 bases removed from V and 5 bases from J, the gap between germline ends came to 15 bases. Germline V gene sequence: CDR1 MNHEY, CDR2 SMNVEV (reference sequence). CDR3 size: 14 residues. The CDR3 sequence is CASSTGSLGETQYF. Written as DNA, the CDR3 is TGTGCCAGCAGTACAGGGTCCCTCGGGGAGACCCAGTACTTC.

This clone was observed once. The gene calls are TRBV13 and TRBJ1-6; 7 positions match TRBD1. This CDR3 is 16 amino acids long. Germline V lookup: CDR1 PRHDT, CDR2 FYEKMQ (reference sequence). Trimming at V came to 0 bases and at J to 4 bases, leaving 3 bases not matched to a gene. The CDR3 loop is CASSLGWDRYNSPLHF. Written as DNA, the CDR3 is TGTGCCAGCAGCTTAGGGTGGGACAGATATAATTCACCCCTCCACTTT.

This clone was found a few times. The genes are TRBV19 and TRBJ2-7, with 8 bases fitting TRBD2. J lost 0 bases, V lost 3 bases, and 4 bases had no gene match. CDR3 length: 15 amino acids. Germline values: CDR1 LNHDA, CDR2 SQIVND (reference sequence). CDR3 sequence: CASSIGTRSSYEQYF. CDR3 nucleotides: TGTGCCAGTAGTATTGGGACTAGGAGCTCCTACGAGCAGTACTTC.

This sequence joins TRBV7-2 and TRBJ1-4; 9 bases are a match to TRBD1. Per the germline V gene, CDR1 is SGHTA and CDR2 is FQGNSA. V gave up 5 bases and J gave up 8 bases; unmatched junction bases: 6. The CDR3 length is 14 residues. For the CDR3, the DNA is TGTGCCAGCAGCCCAGACAGGGGGATCGAAAAACTGTTTTTT. It codes for CASSPDRGIEKLFF.

The V call is TRBV28, the J call TRBJ1-4, with 10 bases that match TRBD1. The junction had 13 bases not matched to a gene; V was cut back by 4 bases and J by 8 bases. Germline CDR1 MDHEN, CDR2 SYDVKM. CDR3 size: 17 residues. The CDR3 protein is CASSSQPGGQGNEKLFF. CDR3 DNA: TGTGCCAGCAGTTCCCAACCCGGGGGACAGGGGAACGAAAAACTGTTTTTT.

The chain uses TRBV6-5 and TRBJ2-7; TRBD1 matches at 8 bases. Trimming cost V 2 bases and J 6 bases; bases outside gene matches: 6. Per germline, CDR1 MNHEY and CDR2 SVGAGI. The CDR3 is 14 amino acids. CDR3 nucleotide sequence: TGTGCCAGCAGTTACGGGGGACAGGTTCCCGAGCAGTACTTC. Protein: CASSYGGQVPEQYF.

The CDR3 reads CASSQDRVSYEQYF. The CDR3 DNA is TGCGCCAGCAGCCAAGATCGAGTATCCTACGAGCAGTACTTC. This chain links TRBV4-1 with TRBJ2-7; the D is unclear. The CDR3 is 14 residues long. Trimming left V 0 bases short and J 1 base short, with 7 bases between. Germline loops: CDR1 MGHRA, CDR2 YSYEKL.

The genes are TRBV20-1 and TRBJ1-5, with a tentative D call TRBD1 (5 bases). The CDR3 has 13 amino acids. Germline CDR1 is DFQATT and CDR2 is SNEGSKA (reference sequence). Trimming shortened V by 3 bases and J by 3 bases, and 9 bases separated the two germline ends. CDR3 loop: CSASRDSNQPQHF. As DNA, the CDR3 is TGCAGTGCTAGTAGGGACTCCAATCAGCCCCAGCATTTT.